The 32 T cell receptor beta chains listed next were all sequenced from one sample in a study of tumor and adjacent non-tumor tissue in lung cancer. The library came from three nested PCR rounds adapted from ARM-PCR protocols. Each CDR3 protein gets one entry after TCRdb re-called the multiplex PCR reads with MiXCR. Among 75,000 to 100,000 distinct CDR3 sequences listed, around 71% were seen once. This sample's RNA came from whole unsorted tissue. Specimen: lung tumor tissue. These receptor sequences come from a man between 60 and 75 years old with non-small cell lung cancer.

Remarks on this clonotype: At one of its ends the junction is not consistent with the germline gene, which may arise from a read error. The genes are TRBV11-1 and TRBJ1-1; weak D call: TRBD1 (5 bases). The germline V gene has CDR1 SGHAT and CDR2 FQDESV (reference sequence). This CDR3 contains 14 residues. The chain's CDR3 is CASITAGGPTEVFF. In nucleotides, the CDR3 is TGTGCCAGCATCACCGCTGGGGGTCCCACTGAAGTTTTCTTT.

Only a few counts were recorded for this clonotype. A clone one base away is much larger, so this may be a read error. Here the CDR3 reads CASSYIKGSNQPQHF. The CDR3 region has the DNA TGTGCCAGCAGTTACATCAAGGGAAGCAATCAGCCCCAGCATTTT. The chain uses TRBV6-5 and TRBJ1-5; no definite D call. Deletions cut 2 bases from V and 1 base from J, with 9 bases between. The CDR3 runs 15 residues. Looked up from germline, CDR1 is MNHEY and CDR2 is SVGAGI.

A word on this clonotype: Its ends do not fully match the called genes, so a read error is possible. The rearrangement joins TRBV11-1 to TRBJ2-7; D may match TRBD1 or TRBD2 (5 bases each). The germline CDR1 and CDR2 sequences are SGHAT and FQDESV (reference sequence). The CDR3 length is 13 residues. The CDR3 sequence: CANSFLRGYEQYF. CDR3 in DNA: TGTGCCAACAGTTTCTTACGGGGCTACGAGCAGTATTTC.

This clonotype was seen a handful of times. A much larger clone lies one base from this, so it may be a read error. V usage is TRBV25-1 and J usage is TRBJ1-1; D is possibly TRBD1 (6 bases). This CDR3 has 13 residues. Trimming took off 3 bases at V and 6 bases at J, with 11 bases between the two ends. Germline V CDR1 and CDR2: MGHDK, SYGVNS. The CDR3 protein is CASSDGGGAEAFF. Here the CDR3 DNA reads TGTGCCAGCAGTGATGGGGGCGGCGCTGAAGCTTTCTTT.

This clonotype was detected a few times. This may arise from a read error, as a much more abundant clone is one base away. The chain couples TRBV12-5 to TRBJ2-2; a possible D gene is TRBD2 (5 bases). The CDR3 has 15 amino acids. V lost 7 bases and J 7 bases, leaving 19 bases between the germline ends. Germline-derived CDR1 and CDR2 are LGHNT and FRNRAP. The CDR3 reads CASDPGPQSGGELFF. CDR3 DNA sequence: TGTGCTAGTGATCCCGGACCACAGAGCGGCGGGGAGCTGTTTTTT. Looking up the rest from reference TRBV12-5 and TRBJ2-2 gives the full variable domain: DARVTQTPRHKVTEMGQEVTMRCQPILGHNTVFWYRQTMMQGLELLAYFRNRAPLDDSGMPKDRFSAEMPDATLATLKIQPSEPRDSAVYFCASDPGPQSGGELFFGEGSRLTVL.

The sample holds many counts of this clonotype. This sequence joins TRBV30 and TRBJ1-4, with 9 bases that match TRBD1. With 1 base clipped from V and 6 bases from J, the junction kept 0 bases outside the gene matches. The CDR3 has 13 amino acids. Germline CDR1 and CDR2: GTSNPN and SVGIG (reference sequence). This CDR3 is CAWSGDRDEKLFF. CDR3 nucleotides: TGTGCCTGGAGTGGGGACAGGGATGAAAAACTGTTTTTT.

This clonotype was recorded many times. The chain has TRBV6-1 and TRBJ2-5, with D perhaps matching TRBD1 or TRBD2 (5 bases each). V shed 7 bases and J shed 5 bases, with 23 bases lying between them. The CDR3 length is 16 residues. Germline V CDR1 and CDR2: MNHNS, SASEGT. The CDR3 nucleotides read TGTGCCAGCAACCCGTGGCCGGGGCCCGAGTCTGAGACCCAGTACTTC. It encodes CASNPWPGPESETQYF.

Regarding this clonotype: Just one base apart from a much larger clone, this may be a read error. CDR3 residues: CSASKTESYTF. The CDR3, as DNA: TGCAGTGCTTCAAAGACAGAGAGCTACACCTTC. The V and J genes are TRBV20-1 and TRBJ1-2; perhaps TRBD1 as D (5 bases). Germline lookup yields CDR1 DFQATT and CDR2 SNEGSKA (reference sequence). Trimming took off 5 bases at V and 9 bases at J, with 13 bases between the two ends. This CDR3 has 11 residues.

About this clonotype: At one boundary the junction diverges from the germline segment, which might be a read error. The chain recombines TRBV29-1 with TRBJ2-1, with TRBD1 as a possible D gene (6 bases). Germline values: CDR1 SQVTM, CDR2 ANQGSEA. The CDR3 has 16 amino acids. The CDR3 bases are TGCAGCGCTAACGATGCCACACAGGGTGGCATGGATGAGGAGTTCTTC. Translated, it gives CSANDATQGGMDEEFF.

The sample holds many counts of this clonotype. The CDR3 DNA reads TGTGCCACCCGCGGCCCGGACAGCACGTACTTC. Amino acid sequence: CATRGPDSTYF. The V call is TRBV28, the J call TRBJ2-7, with D possibly being TRBD1 (6 bases). From germline, CDR1 is MDHEN and CDR2 SYDVKM. V was clipped by 10 bases and J by 12 bases, with 19 bases between them. The CDR3 has 11 amino acids.

The chain combines TRBV10-2 with TRBJ1-1, with a tentative D call TRBD1 (6 bases). Germline CDR1 and CDR2: WSHSY and SAAADI. The CDR3 loop spans 14 amino acids. Trimming took off 7 bases at V and 10 bases at J, with 22 bases between the two ends. The CDR3 DNA follows: TGCGCCAGCAAACTTAGGGGGGAGGACACCGGAGCTTTCTTT. Protein: CASKLRGEDTGAFF.

For this clonotype: A much bigger clone sits one base away, suggesting this may be a read error. Here the CDR3 DNA reads TGTGCCAGCAGTGAAGCATGGGGCGGGGGGGGCAATCAGTCCCAGCATTTT. Its protein product is CASSEAWGGGGNQSQHF. The chain carries TRBV6-1 and TRBJ1-5, with D possibly TRBD1 on 6 matching bases. Germline assignment: CDR1 MNHNS and CDR2 SASEGT. The CDR3 runs to 17 residues.

This clonotype was recorded at least ten times. The chain employs TRBV12-3 or TRBV12-4 and TRBJ2-1, with 7 nucleotides matching TRBD2. This CDR3 has 13 residues. The trim removed 3 bases at V and 8 bases at J, leaving 4 bases unmatched. CDR3 nucleotides: TGTGCCAGCAGTTTGGGGGGGGGAGATGAGCAGTTCTTC. This codes for CASSLGGGDEQFF.

The genes are TRBV20-1 and TRBJ2-4; tentatively, D is TRBD2 (6 bases). Germline V lookup: CDR1 DFQATT, CDR2 SNEGSKA (reference sequence). This CDR3 is 13 amino acids long. CDR3: CNAWGGRENIQYF. The CDR3, as DNA: TGCAATGCATGGGGAGGCCGGGAAAACATTCAGTACTTC.

This clonotype occurred once. Given a much more abundant clone one base away, this may be a read error. This chain's CDR3 is CSAKDTANYGYIF. The CDR3 bases are TGCAGTGCAAAGGACACAGCTAACTATGGCTACATCTTC. The chain combines TRBV20-1 with TRBJ1-2; perhaps TRBD1 as D (5 bases). This CDR3 is 13 amino acids long. CDR1 is DFQATT and CDR2 is SNEGSKA in the germline V gene (reference sequence).

Details on this clonotype: The junction differs from germline at one of its ends, possibly a read error. The chain joins TRBV9 to TRBJ2-7; TRBD2 might be the D (6 bases). Germline V gene data show CDR1 as SGDLS and CDR2 as YYNGEE. This CDR3 spans 14 amino acids. CDR3 nucleotides: TGTGGCAGCAGCGCGGGGACTGCTGCCTACGAGCAGTACTTC. The encoded protein is CGSSAGTAAYEQYF.

With respect to this clonotype: The junction departs from germline at one end; a sequencing error may be responsible. V and J are TRBV6-1 and TRBJ2-4; 7 positions agree with TRBD1. Per the germline V gene, CDR1 is MNHNS and CDR2 is SASEGT. The CDR3 covers 14 residues. CDR3 bases: TGTGTCAGCAGGGGGACAGAGGTTGGAAACATTCAGTACTTC. Its protein product is CVSRGTEVGNIQYF.

In regard to this clonotype: One end of the junction fails to match germline, which may point to a read error. The genes are TRBV5-6 and TRBJ1-4; D is unresolved. CDR3 length equals 14 residues. Germline V lookup: CDR1 SGHDT, CDR2 YYEEEE. CDR3 sequence (DNA): TGTGCCAGCAGCTCCCCCGGGCAGGATGAAAGACTGTTTTTT. Translation gives CASSSPGQDERLFF.

Within the sample, this clonotype is medium-sized. The chain has TRBV6-6 and TRBJ1-3; 10 bases are a match to TRBD1. Germline V gene lookup returns CDR1 MNHNY and CDR2 SVGAGI (reference sequence). The length of the CDR3 is 15 residues. The V and J ends lost 4 bases and 4 bases, in that order; junction bases with no gene match: 4. CDR3 protein: CASSWGQGTGNTIYF. CDR3 in DNA: TGTGCCAGCAGTTGGGGACAGGGGACAGGAAACACCATATATTTT.

This clonotype was seen only a few times. The gene calls are TRBV29-1 and TRBJ2-4; tentatively, D is TRBD1 (5 bases). The ends were cut back, 2 bases at V and 8 bases at J, with 10 bases in the middle. The CDR3 is made up of 12 amino acids. Germline loops: CDR1 SQVTM, CDR2 ANQGSEA. This CDR3 reads CSVETQGHIQYF. CDR3 in DNA: TGCAGCGTTGAAACGCAGGGCCACATTCAGTACTTC. The full variable domain, completed using reference TRBV29-1 and TRBJ2-4, is SAVISQKPSRDICQRGTSLTIQCQVDSQVTMMFWYRQQPGQSLTLIATANQGSEATYESGFVIDKFPISRPNLTFSTLTVSNMSPEDSSIYLCSVETQGHIQYFGAGTRLSVL.

Comments on this clonotype: An end of the junction does not agree with germline; a read error may underlie this. The rearrangement uses TRBV11-2 and TRBJ2-7; 15 positions agree with TRBD2. This CDR3 is 18 amino acids long. The germline gives CDR1 SGHAT, CDR2 FQNNGV. The CDR3, as DNA: TGCGCCAGCACCCGGACTAGCGGGAGGGCCAAAAGCTCCTACGAGCGGTATTTC. Protein product: CASTRTSGRAKSSYERYF.

This clonotype appeared many times. The rearrangement joins TRBV7-8 to TRBJ2-1, with unresolved D. The ends were cut back, 5 bases at V and 3 bases at J, with 8 bases in the middle. Germline V CDR1 and CDR2: SGHVS, FQNEAQ. The CDR3 loop spans 13 amino acids. In nucleotides, the CDR3 is TGTGCCAGCAGCCGCTCAGGCTACAATGAGCAGTTCTTC. It yields the protein CASSRSGYNEQFF. The full variable domain, completed using reference TRBV7-8 and TRBJ2-1, is GAGVSQSPRYKVAKRGQDVALRCDPISGHVSLFWYQQALGQGPEFLTYFQNEAQLDKSGLPSDRFFAERPEGSVSTLKIQRTQQEDSAVYLCASSRSGYNEQFFGPGTRLTVL.

The V gene is TRBV20-1, the J gene TRBJ2-5; 7 bases are a match to TRBD2. Trimming cost V 6 bases and J 5 bases; bases outside gene matches: 9. There are 13 residues in the CDR3. Germline V CDR1 and CDR2: DFQATT, SNEGSKA (reference sequence). The CDR3 DNA is TGCAGTGCCCTGAGAGCGGGAACCGAGACCCAGTACTTC. Its translation: CSALRAGTETQYF.

A note on this clonotype: A junction end diverges from the germline sequence, so it may reflect a read error. The CDR3 nucleotides read TGTGCCAGCAGCTCAGATACTAGCATAGATACGCAGTATTTT. Its translation is CASSSDTSIDTQYF. This sequence joins TRBV7-2 and TRBJ2-3; D is perhaps TRBD2 (6 bases). The V gene's germline CDR1 is SGHTA and CDR2 FQGNSA. The CDR3 contains 14 residues. Complete variable domain (other parts from reference TRBV7-2 and TRBJ2-3): GAGVSQSPSNKVTEKGKDVELRCDPISGHTALYWYRQSLGQGLEFLIYFQGNSAPDKSGLPSDRFSAERTGGSVSTLTIQRTQQEDSAVYLCASSSDTSIDTQYFGPGTRLTVL.

This chain joins TRBV6-1 and TRBJ1-2; 9 bases align to TRBD1. The CDR3 extends over 13 amino acids. The germline CDR1 and CDR2 sequences are MNHNS and SASEGT. As DNA, the CDR3 is TGTGCTATCTTGGACAGGGGAAGCTATGGCTACACCTTC. It encodes CAILDRGSYGYTF.

Remarks on this clonotype: An end of the junction does not agree with germline; a read error may underlie this. The V and J genes are TRBV12-3 or TRBV12-4 and TRBJ1-4; possible D gene TRBD1, 5 bases. There are 13 residues in the CDR3. The CDR3 region is CTSSWDWTEKLLF. Written as DNA, the CDR3 is TGTACCAGCAGCTGGGACTGGACCGAAAAACTGCTTTTT.

Points on this clonotype: The final CDR3 position lacks the conserved phenylalanine or tryptophan, pointing to a likely read error. The V and J genes are TRBV29-1 and TRBJ2-5, with D maybe TRBD2 (6 bases). The CDR3 consists of 12 residues. CDR1 is SQVTM and CDR2 is ANQGSEA in the germline V gene. CDR3 loop: CSVDPGGETQYS. CDR3 DNA: TGCAGTGTTGACCCCGGGGGAGAGACCCAGTACTCC.

V gene TRBV28 combines with J gene TRBJ2-7, with D possibly being TRBD2 (6 bases). V shed 7 bases and J shed 7 bases, with 23 bases lying between them. The V gene's germline CDR1 is MDHEN and CDR2 SYDVKM. The CDR3 sequence is 15 residues long. CDR3 DNA sequence: TGTGCCAGCACCGAATGGGGCGGGATTTCAAGGGAGCAGTACTTC. It encodes CASTEWGGISREQYF.

This clonotype was seen at least ten times. The chain is built from TRBV28 and TRBJ2-1, with D maybe TRBD1 (6 bases). Germline assignment: CDR1 MDHEN and CDR2 SYDVKM. Trimming took 4 bases from V and 0 from J, leaving 10 bases between them. This CDR3 has 15 residues. The CDR3 loop is CASSWGPYSYNEQFF. In DNA, the CDR3 is TGTGCCAGCAGTTGGGGGCCTTACTCCTACAATGAGCAGTTCTTC.

The genes are TRBV7-2 and TRBJ1-1, with 10 bases matching TRBD1. The V gene end was trimmed by 7 bases and the J gene end by 11 bases; junction bases not matched to a gene: 10. Germline-derived CDR1 and CDR2 are SGHTA and FQGNSA. The CDR3 is 13 residues long. The CDR3: CASTWTGGGGAFF. The CDR3 bases are TGTGCCAGCACCTGGACAGGGGGAGGGGGGGCTTTCTTT.

On this clonotype: Relative to the germline gene, one junction end is altered; a read error may explain this. The chain links TRBV5-4 to TRBJ1-2; a weak D match, TRBD1 (5 bases). CDR1 is SGHNT, CDR2 YYREEE, per germline (reference sequence). The CDR3 has 14 residues. The CDR3 protein is CASGWGSLNYGYNF. The CDR3 region has the DNA TGTGCGAGCGGTTGGGGGAGCCTAAACTATGGTTACAACTTC.

In the case of this clonotype: Being one base from a much bigger clone, this may be a read error. This sequence joins TRBV20-1 and TRBJ2-3; D not resolved. CDR3 length: 13 residues. Trimming left V 6 bases short and J 2 bases short, with 12 bases between. Germline assignment: CDR1 DFQATT and CDR2 SNEGSKA (reference sequence). CDR3 coding DNA: TGCAGTGCCATAAACGGGCCCACAGATACGCAGTATTTT. Translated, it gives CSAINGPTDTQYF.